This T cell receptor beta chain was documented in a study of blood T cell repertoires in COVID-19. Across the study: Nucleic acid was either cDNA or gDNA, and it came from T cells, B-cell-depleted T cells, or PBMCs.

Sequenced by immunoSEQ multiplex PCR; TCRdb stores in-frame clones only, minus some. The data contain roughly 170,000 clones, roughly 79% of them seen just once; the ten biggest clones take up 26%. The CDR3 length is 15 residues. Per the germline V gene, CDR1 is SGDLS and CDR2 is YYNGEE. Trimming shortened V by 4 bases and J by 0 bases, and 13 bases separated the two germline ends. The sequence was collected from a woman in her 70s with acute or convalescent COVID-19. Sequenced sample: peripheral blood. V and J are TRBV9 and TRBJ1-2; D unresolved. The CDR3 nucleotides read TGTGCCAGCAGCACCTCTCCAGGTGCTAACTATGGCTACACCTTC. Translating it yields CASSTSPGANYGYTF.